This T cell receptor beta chain was found in a study of tumor-infiltrating lymphocytes in primary liver carcinoma (dated by TCRdb to the late 2010s). Regarding the complete study: Of the five patients (three men and two women, aged 30 to 69 years), four had hepatocellular carcinoma and one had combined HCC and intrahepatic cholangiocarcinoma. Agilent mRNA microarray profiling was performed on the approximately 27 tumor region samples to relate TCRbeta repertoire diversity to the local molecular phenotype. Roughly 3.65 to 7.13 million productive TCRbeta reads were obtained per sample, and no significant difference in read depth was found between tissue types. Reproducibility between technical replicate repertoires was high, with correlation coefficients above 0.98 and mean shared-clone rates roughly 0.87. TCRbeta repertoire sequencing, expression microarrays and whole-exome sequencing were combined in the study across five regions of each liver tumor, with adjacent normal tissue and blood also included. A total of about 35 specimens from 5 patients, comprising some 25 tumor regions, 5 adjacent noncancerous liver tissues and 5 peripheral blood samples, were covered by TCRbeta repertoire sequencing. Tumors of the five patients were stage T1-T3 N0M0 with maximum diameters of about 4 to 10 cm.

Without any cell sorting, total RNA and DNA were extracted together from around 20-30 mg of bulk tissue using the AllPrep DNA/RNA mini kit. Between late 2015 and March 2016, 5 or 6 patients in China with histopathologically diagnosed primary liver carcinoma had their tumors surgically resected. Chronic HBV infection was present in the patients, and the patients were treatment-naive at sampling. Each tumor was sampled at five spatially separated regions: the superior, inferior, left-lateral and right-lateral poles and the tumor centre. Histological examination found more than 75% viable tumor cells in every tumor sample. Each fresh piece of tumor and adjacent tissue was cut in two, with one half stored in RNAlater at -80 degrees C and the other half sent for histology. Notes on this clonotype: It lacks a known antigen. It has no much larger one-base neighbor in the sample; base qualities were not kept.

Study-wide conclusions, independent of this receptor: Only the TCR beta chain was sequenced, so true repertoire diversity is likely underestimated because unpaired alpha chains were not captured. The study included only a few patients, and the authors note findings should be validated in a larger study. Pairs of tumor regions showed greater repertoire overlap (mean around 35%) than tumor-adjacent pairs (about 17%) or tumor-blood pairs (approximately 14%), which is consistent with antigen-driven expansion. Comparison of CD4+ and CD8+ T cell repertoires was precluded by the use of bulk unsorted samples. Compared with blood, tumors had a significantly larger share of the repertoire taken up by the top 250 clones (p = 0.039). Only roughly 7-24% of top clones appeared in all five regions of a tumor, which suggests that tumor-infiltrating T cells are spatially heterogeneous.

Using a constant-region primer and ProtoScript II reverse transcriptase, TCRbeta-specific cDNA was reverse-transcribed from 400 to 550 ng total RNA. The TCRbeta libraries were prepared through three rounds of nested multiplex PCR following a slightly modified ARM-PCR procedure. A final 25-cycle PCR with Deep VentR polymerase added sample barcodes and Illumina adapters. Before sequencing, amplicons between 200 and 500 bp were purified from gel using a QIAquick gel extraction kit. An Illumina HiSeq 2500 was used to sequence the TCRbeta amplicons with 250-bp paired-end reads. The source study handled its data this way. Quality trimming of reads was performed with Trimmomatic v0.33, and paired reads were merged with FLASH v1.2.11 so that full CDR3 sequences could be recovered. V, D and J germline segments were assigned to the rearranged TCRbeta sequences by MiGEC v1.2.1b. Clonotype statistics and Shannon-Wiener diversity indices were computed with VDJtools v1.0.0. Except for diversity analysis, only the 250 most abundant clonotypes of each sample were used in subsequent analyses to reduce sampling bias. The public sequencing data were trimmed at Q25 with fastp and processed into clonotypes with MiXCR by TCRdb, which kept only in-frame beta chains. Duplicate CDR3 protein sequences are folded into a single record with the most common DNA and genes. What appears here as the V and J calls and clone size reflects TCRdb's work, not the paper's. Within this sample are 99,000 or so distinct CDR3 sequences, with roughly 69% of them counted one time only. The ten largest clones add up to over 9.5% of the sample.

The TCR originated in a woman aged 55-70 years with primary liver carcinoma and hepatitis B virus infection. Source material: liver tumor tissue from sampling region 5. The cell subset or site label, as the study defines it: tumor region T5, tumor centre.

The sequenced DNA: TGTGCCAGTAGTATCGATGGGTCCCAGGTCGGGTACAATGAGCAGTTCTTC. Its translation reads: CASSIDGSQVGYNEQFF. The V gene is TRBV19 and the J gene is TRBJ2-1; no confident D gene assignment can be made. As encoded in the germline V gene (reference sequence), CDR1 is LNHDA while CDR2 is SQIVND. V is pared back by 3 bases and J by 4 bases, with 19 bases lying between the germline termini. The CDR3 runs 17 residues from the cysteine to the phenylalanine. CDR3 DNA only is kept here, 51 bases in frame from base 1.